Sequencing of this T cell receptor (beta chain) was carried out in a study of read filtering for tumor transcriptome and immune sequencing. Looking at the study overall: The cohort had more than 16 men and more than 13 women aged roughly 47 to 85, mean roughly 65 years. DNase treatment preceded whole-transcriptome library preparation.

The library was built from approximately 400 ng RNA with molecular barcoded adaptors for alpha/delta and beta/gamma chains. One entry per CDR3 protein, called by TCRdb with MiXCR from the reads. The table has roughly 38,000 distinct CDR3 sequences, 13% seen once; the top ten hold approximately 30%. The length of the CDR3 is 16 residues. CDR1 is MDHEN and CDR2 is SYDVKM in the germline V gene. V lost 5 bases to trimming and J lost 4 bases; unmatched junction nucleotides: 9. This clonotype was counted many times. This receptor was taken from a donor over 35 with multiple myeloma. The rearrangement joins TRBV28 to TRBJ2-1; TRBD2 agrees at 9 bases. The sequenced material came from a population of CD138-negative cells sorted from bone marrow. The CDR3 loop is CASSLTSGSTYNEQFF. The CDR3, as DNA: TGTGCCAGCAGTCTGACTAGCGGATCAACGTACAATGAGCAGTTCTTC. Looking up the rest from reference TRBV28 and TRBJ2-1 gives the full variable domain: DVKVTQSSRYLVKRTGEKVFLECVQDMDHENMFWYRQDPGLGLRLIYFSYDVKMKEKGDIPEGYSVSREKKERFSLILESASTNQTSMYLCASSLTSGSTYNEQFFGPGTRLTVL.